What follows is one T cell receptor (beta chain) and its context. This clonotype came up many times. The clone's antigen remains unknown. No clone much larger than this one lies a single base away; base qualities are absent. The library was obtained by 5' RACE. Sequenced using an Illumina HiSeq 2000. A universal primer binding site was introduced by template switching, and a unique molecular identifier was present in the final cDNA, enabling accurate counting of TCR cDNA molecules. First-strand cDNA for TCR alpha and beta chains was synthesized from specific primers in the conserved constant-segment region. To control for contamination, each cDNA library was double barcoded with a SMART-Mk sample barcode plus Illumina barcodes. Two successive PCR steps introduced TruSeq adapter sequences along with Illumina sample barcodes. The Illumina HiSeq platform was used with custom primers to sequence TCR alpha and beta cDNA libraries. For the original study's pipeline: Unique molecular identifiers were extracted from raw reads with MiGEC, and CDR3 positions were determined with MiXCR. For each individual, recombination models were inferred using an EM algorithm with the repgenHMM and IGoR tools. The tcR package in R was used for shared clonotype analysis, with sharing normalized by the product of cloneset sizes. To study raw recombination free of thymic and clonal selection effects, out-of-frame nonproductive sequences were analyzed. TCRdb took the public reads, trimmed them with fastp at Q25, ran MiXCR for clone calling and kept in-frame beta chains. Every entry covers one CDR3 protein and lists the most common genes and DNA from its rows. These V and J calls derive from TCRdb rather than the authors' analysis. This sample holds some 500,000 distinct CDR3 sequences; over 11% were observed only once. Clones ranked in the top ten supply more than 0.8% of the sample.

This specimen belongs to a study of identical twins listed by TCRdb under 2016. Broadly, across the study: The study deep-sequenced TCR alpha and beta repertoires from monozygotic twins, unrelated adults of various ages and cord blood to test whether fetal clonotypes persist. To rule out contamination, the twin experiments were replicated at different times with different library preparation protocols.

Only healthy Caucasian donors were included. Three pairs of female monozygotic twins, all aged roughly 18 to 29 years, were included in the twin cohort. CD4+ and CD8+ T cell populations were isolated with positive isolation kits from Invitrogen. Looking up the germline V gene yields CDR1 SQVTM and CDR2 ANQGSEA. A distance of 13 bases separates the germline ends of V and J, which lose 7 bases and 2 bases respectively. The CDR3 has 13 amino acids, counting the end cysteine and phenylalanine. Only the CDR3 DNA is retained, 39 bases long and in frame from the first base. Findings and caveats that apply to the study as a whole: In monozygotic twins, out-of-frame TCR alpha sharing was systematically underestimated by recombination models, although the models agreed with sharing between unrelated individuals. Because the same donors could not be followed over many years, the conclusions relied on cross-sectional statistical analysis. Zero-insertion analyses could be partly confounded by invariant T cells such as MAIT and iNKT, though diverse VJ usage argued against such confounding for most clonotypes. A weaker excess of twin sharing was found in beta out-of-frame sequences because the signal-to-noise ratio was lowered by fewer shared sequences. Abundant cord blood beta clonotypes carried fewer insertions; young adult naive repertoires showed a weaker similar trend, while memory repertoires showed none. Compared with coincidental sharing between unrelated individuals, out-of-frame TCR alpha sequences shared between twins had an excess of sequences with low generation probability.

The sample was also reused in another study, on yellow fever vaccine responses in identical twins. As the second publication notes: The authors reported that the T cell response to vaccination in identical twins appeared partly convergent and partly personalized. Focusing on identical twins, the study followed the T cell clones that responded to the vaccine, and did so with precision.

Sequenced material: CD4+ T cells sorted from blood. The TCR originated in a woman younger than 30 in good health. The chain joins TRBV29-1 to TRBJ2-3; TRBD1 might be the D gene, on 6 matching bases. The CDR3 protein: CSGNRAVTDTQYF. The sequenced DNA: TGCAGCGGAAACAGGGCGGTCACAGATACGCAGTATTTT.